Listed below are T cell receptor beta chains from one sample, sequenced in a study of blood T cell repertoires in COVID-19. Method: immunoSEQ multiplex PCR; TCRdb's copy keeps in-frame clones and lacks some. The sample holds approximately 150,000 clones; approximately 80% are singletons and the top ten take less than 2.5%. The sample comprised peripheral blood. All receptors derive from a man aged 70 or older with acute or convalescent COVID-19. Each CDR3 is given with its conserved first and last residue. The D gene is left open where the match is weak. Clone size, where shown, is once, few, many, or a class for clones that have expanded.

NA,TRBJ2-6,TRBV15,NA,TGTGCCACCAGCAGATCCGGAGATGCCGGGGCCAACGTCCTGACTTTC,CATSRSGDAGANVLTF
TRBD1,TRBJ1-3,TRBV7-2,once,TGTGCCAGCAGCTTAGGGGGACAGGGGGATGGAAACACCATATATTTT,CASSLGGQGDGNTIYF
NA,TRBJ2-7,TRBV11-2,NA,TGTGCCAGCAGCTTAGAATTACCGGGAGCCGAGCAGTACTTC,CASSLELPGAEQYF
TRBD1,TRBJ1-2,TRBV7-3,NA,TGTGCCAGCAGCTTAAGTGGGACAGGTCTTTATGGCTACACCTTC,CASSLSGTGLYGYTF
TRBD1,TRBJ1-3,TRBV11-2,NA,TGTGCCAGCAGCACCCGGGACAGGGGGGCCCGGGGAAACACCATATATTTT,CASSTRDRGARGNTIYF
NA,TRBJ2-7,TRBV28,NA,TGTGCCAGCAGTTTAACCGACCCACTTCGGGATAGACATGTTAGCTCCTACGAGCAGTACTTC,CASSLTDPLRDRHVSSYEQYF
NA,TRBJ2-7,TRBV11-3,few,TGTGCCAGCATCCCTGTCCGGGGAAAACAGTACTTC,CASIPVRGKQYF
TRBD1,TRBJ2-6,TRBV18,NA,TGTGCCAGCTCGCAAAGGGGACAGGGGTCTGGGGCCAACGTCCTGACTTTC,CASSQRGQGSGANVLTF
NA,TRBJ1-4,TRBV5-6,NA,TGTGCCAGCAGCTCAGGACAGCAGTTTAATGAAAAACTGTTTTTT,CASSSGQQFNEKLFF
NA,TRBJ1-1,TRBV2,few,TGTGCCAGCAGGGGGGGATCTGAAGCTTTCTTT,CASRGGSEAFF
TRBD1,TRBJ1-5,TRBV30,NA,TGTGCCTGGAGTGTACGGCAGGGGGTTCCGCCCCACAATCAGCCCCAGCATTTT,CAWSVRQGVPPHNQPQHF
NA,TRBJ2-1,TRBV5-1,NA,TGCGCCAGCAGCACGGGCCGGGCGGGGTATTACAATGAGCAGTTCTTC,CASSTGRAGYYNEQFF
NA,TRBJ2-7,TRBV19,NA,TGTGCCAGTGGGGCAGGTGCCTACGAGCAGTACTTC,CASGAGAYEQYF
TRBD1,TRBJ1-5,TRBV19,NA,TGTGCCAGTAGTTGGATCCCTTCCGGGACAGGGGATCAGCCCCAGCATTTT,CASSWIPSGTGDQPQHF
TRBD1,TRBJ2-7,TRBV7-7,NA,TGTGCTAGCAGCCCCGGGACAGGGGCTTACGAGCAGTACTTC,CASSPGTGAYEQYF
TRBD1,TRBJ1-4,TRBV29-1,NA,TGCAGCGTGAGGACAGGGGAGGAAAAACTGTTTTTT,CSVRTGEEKLFF
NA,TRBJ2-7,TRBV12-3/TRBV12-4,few,TGTGCCAGCAGCCCCGACAGACCCATCGAGCAGTACTTC,CASSPDRPIEQYF
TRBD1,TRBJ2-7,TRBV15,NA,TGTGCCACCAGCGGCCCGACAGGGGACCTTCTCTCCTACGAGCAGTACTTC,CATSGPTGDLLSYEQYF
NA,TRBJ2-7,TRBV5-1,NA,TGCGCCAGCAGCCAAATCGAGGGCGGGGGCGGCGAGCAGTACTTC,CASSQIEGGGGEQYF
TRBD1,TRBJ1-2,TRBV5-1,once,TGCGCCAGCAGCCCCCGGGACAGGGGGCTTGGCTACACCTTC,CASSPRDRGLGYTF
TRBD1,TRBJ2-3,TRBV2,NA,TGTGCCAGCAGTGTAATGACAGGGGGCTCGAATACGCAGTATTTT,CASSVMTGGSNTQYF
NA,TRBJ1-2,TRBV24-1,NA,TGTGCCACCAGTGATCTCAGGGGTTGGGACTATGGCTACACCTTC,CATSDLRGWDYGYTF
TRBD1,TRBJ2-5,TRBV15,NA,TGTGCCACCAGCAGAGCCCGGAGGACAGGGCCCCAGGTCCAAGAGACCCAGTACTTC,CATSRARRTGPQVQETQYF
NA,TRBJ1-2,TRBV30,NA,TGTGCCTGGCGCAACTTGGACTATGGCTACACCTTC,CAWRNLDYGYTF
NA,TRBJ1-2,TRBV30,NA,TGTGCCTGGAGTGGGCGGGGGGGAACGGCTGGCTACACCTTC,CAWSGRGGTAGYTF
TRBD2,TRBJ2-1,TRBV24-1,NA,TGTGCCACCAGAGGCGGGAGGGCCTTTAACAATGAGCAGTTCTTC,CATRGGRAFNNEQFF
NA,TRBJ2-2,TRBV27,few,TGTGCCAGCAGCCTTGCCCGGGGCACCGGGGAGCTGTTTTTT,CASSLARGTGELFF
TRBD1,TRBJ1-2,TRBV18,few,TGTGCCAGCTCACCACTCCAGGGGGATGGAGGCTACACCTTC,CASSPLQGDGGYTF
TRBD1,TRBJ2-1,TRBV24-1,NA,TGTGCCACCAGTGACCAGAAGCCGGGACAGGGGAGGGATGAGCAGTTCTTC,CATSDQKPGQGRDEQFF
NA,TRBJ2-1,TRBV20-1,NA,TGCAGTGCCCCGCTCAACTATGAGCAGTTCTTC,CSAPLNYEQFF
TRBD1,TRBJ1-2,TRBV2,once,TGTGCCAGCAGTGACCCCCGGGGACAGGATAACTATGGCTACACCTTC,CASSDPRGQDNYGYTF
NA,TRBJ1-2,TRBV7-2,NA,TGTGCCAGCAGCCGCCAAAACAGGGCTGGCTACACCTTC,CASSRQNRAGYTF
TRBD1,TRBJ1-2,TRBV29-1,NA,TGCAGCGTCACACGGACAGGGGGAGGATATGGCTACACCTTC,CSVTRTGGGYGYTF
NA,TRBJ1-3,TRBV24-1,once,TGTGCCACCACACCGGGACTTTCCGTTCGTGGAAACACCATATATTTT,CATTPGLSVRGNTIYF
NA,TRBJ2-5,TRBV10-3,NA,TGTGCCATCAGTGAGTCGTTGGAGCGGAAAGAGACCCAGTACTTC,CAISESLERKETQYF
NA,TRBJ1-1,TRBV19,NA,TGTGCCAGTAGTATAGTCGGAGCTTACACTGAAGCTTTCTTT,CASSIVGAYTEAFF
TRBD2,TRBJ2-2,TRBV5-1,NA,TGCGCCAGCAGCTCCGGGACTAGCGGCACCGGGGAGCTGTTTTTT,CASSSGTSGTGELFF
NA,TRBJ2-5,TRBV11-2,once,TGTGCCAGCAGCTTTGGGGCCTCGTCCCACCAAGAGACCCAGTACTTC,CASSFGASSHQETQYF
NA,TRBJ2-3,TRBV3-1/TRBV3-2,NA,TGTGCCAGCAGCCACAACTCGGTAAGCACAGATACGCAGTATTTT,CASSHNSVSTDTQYF
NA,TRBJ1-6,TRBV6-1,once,TGTGCCAGCAGTGAAGCAGTAGGGGAATCACCCCTCCACTTT,CASSEAVGESPLHF
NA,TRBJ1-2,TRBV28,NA,TGTGCCAGCAGTTTAGTGTGGCAGGGAGGAATGCATGGCTACACCTTC,CASSLVWQGGMHGYTF
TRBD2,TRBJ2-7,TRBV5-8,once,TGTGCCAGCAGCCTACGGACTAGCGGGGGGGTTTCAAGATACGAGCAGTACTTC,CASSLRTSGGVSRYEQYF
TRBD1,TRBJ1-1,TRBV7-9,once,TGTGCCAGCAGCCAAACCGGGACAGGGACATCTGGAGCTTTCTTT,CASSQTGTGTSGAFF
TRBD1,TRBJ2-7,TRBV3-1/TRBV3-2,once,TGTGCCAGCAGCCCCACTCCGCAGGGGGACTCCTACGAGCAGTACTTC,CASSPTPQGDSYEQYF
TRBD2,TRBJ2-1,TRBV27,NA,TGTGCCAGCTGCGGTGATAGCGGGAGGGCGTACAATGAGCAGTTCTTC,CASCGDSGRAYNEQFF
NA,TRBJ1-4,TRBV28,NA,TGTGCCAGCAGCTTCCCGGGCGGGCGAGCTAATGAAAAACTGTTTTTT,CASSFPGGRANEKLFF
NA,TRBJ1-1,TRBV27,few,TGTGCCAGCAGTCATCCGGGAAAAAACACTGAAGCTTTCTTT,CASSHPGKNTEAFF
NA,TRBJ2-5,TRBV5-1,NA,TGCGCCAGCCTCCGAGGTACAGGGTACCAAGAGACCCAGTACTTC,CASLRGTGYQETQYF
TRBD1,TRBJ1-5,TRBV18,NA,TGTGCCAGCTCACCAGGGGAATCGGCAGGGGGGCCCCAGCATTTT,CASSPGESAGGPQHF
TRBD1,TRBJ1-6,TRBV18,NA,TGTGCCAGCTCACCAGCGCAGGGGGCGGGTTCACCCCTCCACTTT,CASSPAQGAGSPLHF
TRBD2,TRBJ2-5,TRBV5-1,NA,TGCGCCAGCAGCTTCCACTCGACTAGCGGGGGTCAAGAGACCCAGTACTTC,CASSFHSTSGGQETQYF
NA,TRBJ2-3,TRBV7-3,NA,TGTGCCAGCAGCTTAATAGCGGCCCCCACAGATACGCAGTATTTT,CASSLIAAPTDTQYF
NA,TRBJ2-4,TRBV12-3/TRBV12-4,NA,TGTGCCAGCAGTTTGGTAGGAGTCAACATTCAGTACTTC,CASSLVGVNIQYF
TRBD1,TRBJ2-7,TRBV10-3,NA,TGTGCCATCAGTGAGTCCCGGGACAGTTCCTCGGAGCAGTACTTC,CAISESRDSSSEQYF
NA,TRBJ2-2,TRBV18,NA,TGTGCCAGCTCAGGTGGTGAGCTAGCCACCGGGGAGCTGTTTTTT,CASSGGELATGELFF
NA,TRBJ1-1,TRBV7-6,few,TGTGCCAGCAGCCCTTCGGGACTGGGGGAGGAAGCTTTCTTT,CASSPSGLGEEAFF
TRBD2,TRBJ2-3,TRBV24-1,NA,TGTGCCACCAGTGATTGGGGGAGGGCCTCAGATACGCAGTATTTT,CATSDWGRASDTQYF
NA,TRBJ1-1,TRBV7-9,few,TGTGCCAGCAGCTTAACTGCCCCCGGAGCTGAAGCTTTCTTT,CASSLTAPGAEAFF
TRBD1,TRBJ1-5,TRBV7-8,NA,TGTGCCAGCAGCAGCCGATTTGGACAGGGGAGCAATCAGCCCCAGCATTTT,CASSSRFGQGSNQPQHF
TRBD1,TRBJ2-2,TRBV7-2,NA,TGTGCCAGCAGACAACCGGGACAGGGCGACACCGGGGAGCTGTTTTTT,CASRQPGQGDTGELFF